What follows is one T cell receptor beta chain and its context. Its target is unknown. Germline assignment: CDR1 SEHNR and CDR2 FQNEAQ (reference sequence). The CDR3 totals 10 residues. The germline V and J ends were trimmed by 8 bases and 11 bases, with 12 bases remaining between them. The entry originates in a study of cytomegalovirus exposure and HLA in healthy donors. General study findings and limits: Presence/absence analyses assumed roughly uniform sequencing depth across donors. By a later analysis, the bulk of CMV-associated TCR beta chains appeared HLA-restricted.

The PCR employed 60 Vbeta primers together with 13 Jbeta primers. Sequencing was performed with immunoSEQ multiplex PCR; in TCRdb, only in-frame clones are kept and a portion is missing. The sample has fewer than 200,000 clones; about 71% are singletons. The sequenced sample consisted of PBMCs. The rearrangement joins TRBV7-9 to TRBJ2-5; TRBD2 might be the D (6 bases). This clonotype was sampled from a woman in her twenties or thirties in good health and CMV-seronegative. As DNA, the CDR3 is TGTGCCAGCCGCCCGGGGGAGCAGTACTTC. This sequence encodes CASRPGEQYF.